The 28 T cell receptor beta chains below were found in one sample sequenced in a study of T cell changes during pregnancy in multiple sclerosis. Generated by immunoSEQ multiplex PCR, the TCRdb table keeps only in-frame clones and is missing some. The sample carries about 39,000 clones, almost 95% recorded once. Sample: CD4+ T cells from peripheral blood mononuclear cells, taken after pregnancy. The source of these receptors is a female donor with multiple sclerosis, enrolled in a pregnancy study.

The chain uses TRBV5-1 and TRBJ2-2; maybe TRBD2 (6 bases). Germline CDR1 SGHRS, CDR2 YFSETQ. CDR3 length: 17 residues. Trimming shortened V by 0 bases and J by 4 bases, and 16 bases separated the two germline ends. The CDR3 loop is CASSLEPPGVATGELFF. CDR3 nucleotides: TGCGCCAGCAGCTTGGAACCCCCGGGAGTAGCCACCGGGGAGCTGTTTTTT. Filled out from reference TRBV5-1 and TRBJ2-2, the complete variable domain reads KAGVTQTPRYLIKTRGQQVTLSCSPISGHRSVSWYQQTPGQGLQFLFEYFSETQRNKGNFPGRFSGRQFSNSRSEMNVSTLELGDSALYLCASSLEPPGVATGELFFGEGSRLTVL.

V usage is TRBV19 and J usage is TRBJ2-3; TRBD2 is a possible D gene (5 bases). Germline CDR1 and CDR2: LNHDA and SQIVND (reference sequence). The CDR3 loop spans 13 amino acids. V was clipped by 5 bases and J by 10 bases, with 16 bases between them. The CDR3 here is CASSPTGESAQYF. The CDR3 DNA reads TGTGCCAGTAGTCCCACCGGGGAAAGCGCGCAGTATTTT.

The chain uses TRBV5-8 and TRBJ1-1, with 7 nucleotides matching TRBD1. Germline values: CDR1 SGHTS, CDR2 YDEGEE. J gave up 6 bases and V 1 base, and 6 bases lay outside the gene matches. The CDR3 spans 14 residues. The CDR3, as DNA: TGTGCCAGCAGCTTGAGGGGGCCGGGGTCTGAAGCTTTCTTT. It specifies CASSLRGPGSEAFF.

This clone was counted a few times. Sequence at one end of the junction differs from germline and may be a read error. The chain is built from TRBV2 and TRBJ2-1, with D possibly being TRBD1 (6 bases). Per the germline V gene, CDR1 is SNHLY and CDR2 is FYNNEI. The CDR3 has 14 amino acids. The CDR3 DNA follows: TGTGCCAGCAGCGAAGTTGGTAGAGGGGGTGAGCAGTTCTTC. It yields the protein CASSEVGRGGEQFF.

The V call is TRBV7-6, the J call TRBJ2-6; D gene uncertain. CDR1 is SGHVS and CDR2 is FNYEAQ in the germline V gene. The CDR3 consists of 17 residues. Deletions cut 5 bases from V and 1 base from J, with 15 bases between. CDR3 coding DNA: TGTGCCAGCAGCAACCCCCGCCGGAGTTCTGGGGCCAACGTCCTGACTTTC. Translation gives CASSNPRRSSGANVLTF.

The J gene is TRBJ1-2, the V gene TRBV30; no firm D call. Germline V gene lookup returns CDR1 GTSNPN and CDR2 SVGIG (reference sequence). Trimming pared 5 bases from V and 5 bases from J, leaving 12 bases between. The CDR3 is 12 residues long. CDR3 bases: TGTGCCTGGGGCGCAGGCCCTTATGGCTACACCTTC. This translates into CAWGAGPYGYTF. Full variable domain (remainder filled in from reference TRBV30 and TRBJ1-2): SQTIHQWPATLVQPVGSPLSLECTVEGTSNPNLYWYRQAAGRGLQLLFYSVGIGQISSEVPQNLSASRPQDRQFILSSKKLLLSDSGFYLCAWGAGPYGYTFGSGTRLTVV.

This chain joins TRBV10-2 and TRBJ1-2; no clear D. The germline V and J ends were trimmed by 6 bases and 6 bases, with 17 bases remaining between them. Germline CDR1 WSHSY, CDR2 SAAADI. The CDR3 sequence is 14 residues long. The chain's CDR3 is CASRPDLSRDGYTF. The DNA of the CDR3 is TGCGCCAGCAGGCCGGACCTTTCGAGGGATGGCTACACCTTC.

The CDR3 here is CASSDGLAGPNEQFF. Written as DNA, the CDR3 is TGCGCCAGCAGCGACGGACTAGCGGGACCAAATGAGCAGTTCTTC. The chain carries TRBV5-1 and TRBJ2-1; 12 bases are shared with TRBD2. Unmatched junction bases numbered 6, after V lost 4 bases and J lost 7 bases. Per germline, CDR1 SGHRS and CDR2 YFSETQ. The CDR3 consists of 15 residues.

This clone was seen once. CDR3 residues: CASSTGLAGLAKNIQYF. In DNA form, the CDR3 reads TGTGCCAGCAGCACCGGACTAGCGGGGTTAGCCAAAAACATTCAGTACTTC. The V and J genes are TRBV5-6 and TRBJ2-4; 12 positions match TRBD2. This CDR3 is built from 17 residues. The J segment lost 0 bases and the V segment lost 4 bases, leaving 5 bases of the junction unmatched. Germline V lookup: CDR1 SGHDT, CDR2 YYEEEE.

The CDR3 bases are TGTGCCAGCAGCCCGGAGTTGAACACTGAAGCTTTCTTT. It is translated as CASSPELNTEAFF. The chain uses TRBV14 and TRBJ1-1; D is undetermined. The CDR3 is 13 residues long. Per the germline V gene, CDR1 is SGHDN and CDR2 is FVKESK. V was clipped by 4 bases and J by 0 bases, with 6 bases between them.

This clone was recorded once. The rearrangement uses TRBV7-9 and TRBJ2-1; 9 bases fit TRBD2. The germline V gene encodes CDR1 SEHNR and CDR2 FQNEAQ (reference sequence). V was clipped by 3 bases and J by 10 bases; unmatched bases: 7. The CDR3 consists of 14 residues. Here the CDR3 reads CASSFWRGGHEQFF. The CDR3 nucleotides are TGTGCCAGCAGCTTTTGGCGGGGGGGCCACGAGCAGTTCTTC. The full variable domain, with the rest looked up from reference TRBV7-9 and TRBJ2-1, is DTGVSQNPRHKITKRGQNVTFRCDPISEHNRLYWYRQTLGQGPEFLTYFQNEAQLEKSRLLSDRFSAERPKGSFSTLEIQRTEQGDSAMYLCASSFWRGGHEQFFGPGTRLTVL.

V is TRBV9 and J is TRBJ2-2, with 10 nucleotides matching TRBD2. The V gene end was trimmed by 2 bases and the J gene end by 7 bases; junction bases not matched to a gene: 11. This CDR3 region has 17 residues. Germline CDR1 is SGDLS and CDR2 is YYNGEE. DNA of the CDR3: TGTGCCAGCAGCGTGCGCCTAGCGGGAGAATCTGGCGGGGAGCTGTTTTTT. As protein: CASSVRLAGESGGELFF. Full variable domain (missing parts from reference TRBV9 and TRBJ2-2): DSGVTQTPKHLITATGQRVTLRCSPRSGDLSVYWYQQSLDQGLQFLIQYYNGEERAKGNILERFSAQQFPDLHSELNLSSLELGDSALYFCASSVRLAGESGGELFFGEGSRLTVL.

This clone was observed a few times. The V gene is TRBV5-6, the J gene TRBJ1-2; 7 nucleotides line up with TRBD1. J was trimmed by 3 bases and V by 5 bases; bases with no gene match: 4. The CDR3 loop spans 13 amino acids. Germline-derived CDR1 and CDR2 are SGHDT and YYEEEE. This CDR3 reads CASSSTGDYGYTF. The CDR3 coding sequence is TGTGCCAGCAGTTCCACAGGGGACTATGGCTACACCTTC.

CDR3 protein: CASHRTGKMLNEQFF. CDR3 coding DNA: TGTGCCAGCCATCGGACAGGGAAAATGCTCAATGAGCAGTTCTTC. The rearrangement links TRBV6-1 to TRBJ2-1; TRBD1 agrees at 8 bases. The germline V gene encodes CDR1 MNHNS and CDR2 SASEGT. Trimming cost V 8 bases and J 6 bases; bases outside gene matches: 12. The CDR3 contains 15 residues.

The rearrangement links TRBV12-5 to TRBJ2-6; D is unclear. Between the trimmed V and J ends, which lost 1 base and 7 bases, there was a span of 11 bases. Germline assignment: CDR1 LGHNT and CDR2 FRNRAP. This CDR3 has 15 amino acids. CDR3 DNA: TGTGCTAGTGGTTTGGACCCCTCGCGAGCCAACGTCCTGACTTTC. It translates to CASGLDPSRANVLTF.

The genes are TRBV19 and TRBJ1-4; unclear D gene. This CDR3 has 14 amino acids. The ends were cut back, 5 bases at V and 5 bases at J, with 12 bases in the middle. The germline V gene encodes CDR1 LNHDA and CDR2 SQIVND (reference sequence). The CDR3 region has the DNA TGTGCCAGTAGTGCTGTTCAGTCCAATGAAAAACTGTTTTTT. It codes for CASSAVQSNEKLFF.

The J gene is TRBJ1-1, the V gene TRBV19; D unresolved. The germline V and J ends were trimmed by 1 base and 0 bases, with 6 bases remaining between them. The germline CDR1 and CDR2 sequences are LNHDA and SQIVND (reference sequence). The CDR3 spans 14 residues. The CDR3 bases are TGTGCCAGTAGTATAGTCAACATGAACACTGAAGCTTTCTTT. It yields the protein CASSIVNMNTEAFF.

This chain links TRBV9 with TRBJ1-6; D is unclear. The V gene's germline CDR1 is SGDLS and CDR2 YYNGEE. The CDR3 has 18 amino acids. Trimming took off 0 bases at V and 2 bases at J, with 15 bases between the two ends. The CDR3 loop is CASSVVLKGGPYNSPLHF. Written as DNA, the CDR3 is TGTGCCAGCAGCGTAGTCCTCAAGGGAGGCCCCTATAATTCACCCCTCCACTTT.

The V gene is TRBV19, the J gene TRBJ2-6; D may be TRBD1 (5 bases). This CDR3 is 16 amino acids long. V lost 7 bases, J lost 0 bases, and 13 bases lay in between. The germline V gene has CDR1 LNHDA and CDR2 SQIVND (reference sequence). CDR3 sequence (DNA): TGTGCCAGTATGGGGCCGGTACCCTCTGGGGCCAACGTCCTGACTTTC. This encodes CASMGPVPSGANVLTF.

J is TRBJ2-1 and V is TRBV9; 10 bases are shared with TRBD2. The J segment lost 0 bases and the V segment lost 4 bases, leaving 10 bases of the junction unmatched. The CDR3 totals 18 residues. CDR1 is SGDLS and CDR2 is YYNGEE in the germline V gene. This chain's CDR3 is CASSSGTSDYSSYNEQFF. In nucleotides, the CDR3 is TGTGCCAGCAGCTCTGGGACTAGCGACTATTCCTCCTACAATGAGCAGTTCTTC.

The chain couples TRBV18 to TRBJ2-7; 9 nucleotides match TRBD1. Germline-derived CDR1 and CDR2 are KGHSH and LQKENI. The CDR3 extends over 14 amino acids. The V gene end was trimmed by 3 bases and the J gene end by 3 bases; junction bases not matched to a gene: 3. CDR3 protein: CASSPRDRDYEQYF. In DNA form, the CDR3 reads TGTGCCAGCTCACCCAGGGACAGGGACTACGAGCAGTACTTC.

V usage is TRBV13 and J usage is TRBJ1-1; 10 bases map to TRBD1. Germline V CDR1 and CDR2: PRHDT, FYEKMQ (reference sequence). This CDR3 contains 14 residues. V was clipped by 5 bases and J by 6 bases; unmatched bases: 6. Here the CDR3 DNA reads TGTGCCAGCAGCCCCAGGGACAGGGGATCTGAAGCTTTCTTT. Translated: CASSPRDRGSEAFF.

The chain links TRBV19 to TRBJ1-4; 9 bases map to TRBD1. CDR3 length equals 14 residues. J gave up 6 bases and V 4 bases, and 3 bases lay outside the gene matches. Germline V gene lookup returns CDR1 LNHDA and CDR2 SQIVND (reference sequence). The CDR3 DNA sequence: TGTGCCAGTAGTAGGGGACAGGGTTATGAAAAACTGTTTTTT. Translation gives CASSRGQGYEKLFF.

The genes are TRBV5-1 and TRBJ1-2; D perhaps matches TRBD1 (6 bases). The germline V gene has CDR1 SGHRS and CDR2 YFSETQ. Trimming took off 2 bases at V and 6 bases at J, with 14 bases between the two ends. The CDR3 has 14 amino acids. The CDR3 protein is CASSLLGQGHGYTF. In DNA, the CDR3 is TGCGCCAGCAGCTTATTAGGGCAGGGGCATGGCTACACCTTC.

This sequence joins TRBV7-3 and TRBJ2-3; 7 nucleotides line up with TRBD1. The CDR3 loop spans 15 amino acids. Germline V gives CDR1 SGHTA, CDR2 FQGTGA. Germline trimming cut 5 bases from V and 2 bases from J; bases unmatched to any gene: 7. This CDR3 reads CASSRTGEITDTQYF. The CDR3 DNA sequence: TGTGCCAGCAGCCGAACAGGGGAAATCACAGATACGCAGTATTTT.

V and J are TRBV25-1 and TRBJ1-1; tentative D call: TRBD1 (6 bases). V was pared by 4 bases and J by 6 bases, with 18 bases between. This CDR3 has 15 residues. In germline, CDR1 is MGHDK, CDR2 SYGVNS. CDR3 region: CASSGVGNRVAEAFF. The CDR3 DNA reads TGTGCCAGCAGTGGCGTTGGAAACAGGGTGGCTGAAGCTTTCTTT.

The gene calls are TRBV9 and TRBJ2-1, with 7 nucleotides matching TRBD2. V lost 0 bases, J lost 2 bases, and 5 bases stayed unmatched. Germline-derived CDR1 and CDR2 are SGDLS and YYNGEE. The CDR3 covers 16 residues. The DNA of the CDR3 is TGTGCCAGCAGCGTAGAGGCCCGGGGGGCCTACAATGAGCAGTTCTTC. Protein: CASSVEARGAYNEQFF.

V is TRBV7-3 and J is TRBJ1-1; D ambiguous. This CDR3 is 13 amino acids long. Trimming took off 5 bases at V and 3 bases at J, with 10 bases between the two ends. Germline CDR1 reads SGHTA; CDR2 reads FQGTGA. The CDR3 sequence is CASSRRVDTEAFF. CDR3 sequence (DNA): TGTGCCAGCAGCCGGAGGGTGGACACTGAAGCTTTCTTT.